Below, 9 T cell receptor beta chains from the same sample are listed, as sequenced in a study of blood T cell repertoires in COVID-19 (TCRdb year 2020). Receptor amplification or capture employed the immunoSEQ multiplex PCR assay. The source is immuneACCESS, and TCRdb retained only in-frame sequences with V and J called. Part of the clones is not carried over; for the studies checked, unresolved V genes explain less than half of this, and the remainder is unexplained. For this sample there are just over 650,000 clones; around 90% appear just once. 0.2% to 0.3% of the sample lies in the top ten. The sample comprised peripheral blood. The receptors originated from a young woman with acute or convalescent COVID-19.

CDR3 sequence reads: CASSTRQNTEAFF. The CDR3, as DNA: TGTGCCAGCAGTACCCGACAGAACACTGAAGCTTTCTTT. The chain is built from TRBV6-5 and TRBJ1-1; D not resolved. V shed 5 bases and J shed 1 base, with 8 bases lying between them. There are 13 residues in the CDR3. Per the germline V gene, CDR1 is MNHEY and CDR2 is SVGAGI.

V gene TRBV20-1 combines with J gene TRBJ1-5; no clear D gene. CDR1 DFQATT and CDR2 SNEGSKA come from the germline V gene (reference sequence). V lost 3 bases and J 5 bases, leaving 11 bases between the germline ends. The CDR3 spans 13 residues. The CDR3 is CSASRGEDQPQHF. The CDR3 DNA follows: TGCAGTGCTAGTCGGGGAGAAGATCAGCCCCAGCATTTT.

The V and J genes are TRBV27 and TRBJ1-6; the D gene is possibly TRBD1 (5 bases). Trimming took off 3 bases at V and 4 bases at J, with 13 bases between the two ends. CDR3 size: 16 residues. Germline CDR1 MNHEY, CDR2 SMNVEV (reference sequence). The DNA of the CDR3 is TGTGCCAGCAGTTTCCTAGGGGCTAAATATAATTCACCCCTCCACTTT. Protein product: CASSFLGAKYNSPLHF.

This chain connects TRBV7-9 to TRBJ2-1; possibly TRBD1 for D (5 bases). This CDR3 has 15 amino acids. Trimming shortened V by 1 base and J by 6 bases, and 13 bases separated the two germline ends. From germline, CDR1 is SEHNR and CDR2 FQNEAQ (reference sequence). CDR3 region: CASSLGGKPGNEQFF. DNA for the CDR3: TGTGCCAGCAGCTTAGGGGGCAAACCTGGCAATGAGCAGTTCTTC. Full variable domain (remainder filled in from reference TRBV7-9 and TRBJ2-1): DTGVSQNPRHKITKRGQNVTFRCDPISEHNRLYWYRQTLGQGPEFLTYFQNEAQLEKSRLLSDRFSAERPKGSFSTLEIQRTEQGDSAMYLCASSLGGKPGNEQFFGPGTRLTVL.

This clone was found a few times. The chain uses TRBV19 and TRBJ2-3; TRBD2 matches 7 bases. CDR1 is LNHDA, CDR2 SQIVND, per germline (reference sequence). The CDR3 has 13 residues. V gave up 7 bases and J gave up 4 bases; unmatched junction bases: 5. The CDR3 coding sequence is TGTGCCAGTACCCGGGGGGAGGCAGATACGCAGTATTTT. This gives the protein CASTRGEADTQYF.

This sequence joins TRBV3-1 (or the pseudogene TRBV3-2) and TRBJ2-3, with TRBD2 matching 10 bases. There are 18 residues in the CDR3. J lost 2 bases, V lost 3 bases, and 11 bases had no gene match. Germline V gene lookup returns CDR1 LGHDT and CDR2 YNNKEL (reference sequence). The CDR3 region is CASSQPSGGPTPTDTQYF. CDR3 bases: TGTGCCAGCAGCCAGCCTAGCGGGGGCCCCACGCCCACAGATACGCAGTATTTT.

This chain links TRBV5-8 with TRBJ1-6, with 7 nucleotides matching TRBD1. The V gene end was trimmed by 4 bases and the J gene end by 6 bases; junction bases not matched to a gene: 13. This CDR3 is 17 amino acids long. The V gene's germline CDR1 is SGHTS and CDR2 YDEGEE. The DNA of the CDR3 is TGTGCCAGCAGCGCCAAACCGACAGGGAAGTTTAATTCACCCCTCCACTTT. Amino acid sequence: CASSAKPTGKFNSPLHF.

This clone was seen more than once but under ten times. J is TRBJ1-2 and V is TRBV13; TRBD1 might be the D (5 bases). The germline V gene encodes CDR1 PRHDT and CDR2 FYEKMQ (reference sequence). The germline V and J ends were trimmed by 7 bases and 3 bases, with 21 bases remaining between them. The CDR3 contains 16 residues. As DNA, the CDR3 is TGTGCCAGCACCCCCCCGATGGGGGGTTGGGACTATGGCTACACCTTC. It translates to CASTPPMGGWDYGYTF.

This clone was seen a few times. The chain is built from TRBV5-1 and TRBJ1-6; 7 nucleotides line up with TRBD1. This CDR3 spans 15 amino acids. The germline CDR1 and CDR2 sequences are SGHRS and YFSETQ. V lost 0 bases, J lost 8 bases, and 5 bases stayed unmatched. Here the CDR3 reads CASSLVKQGYSPLHF. CDR3 nucleotides: TGCGCCAGCAGCTTGGTTAAACAGGGGTATTCACCCCTCCACTTT.